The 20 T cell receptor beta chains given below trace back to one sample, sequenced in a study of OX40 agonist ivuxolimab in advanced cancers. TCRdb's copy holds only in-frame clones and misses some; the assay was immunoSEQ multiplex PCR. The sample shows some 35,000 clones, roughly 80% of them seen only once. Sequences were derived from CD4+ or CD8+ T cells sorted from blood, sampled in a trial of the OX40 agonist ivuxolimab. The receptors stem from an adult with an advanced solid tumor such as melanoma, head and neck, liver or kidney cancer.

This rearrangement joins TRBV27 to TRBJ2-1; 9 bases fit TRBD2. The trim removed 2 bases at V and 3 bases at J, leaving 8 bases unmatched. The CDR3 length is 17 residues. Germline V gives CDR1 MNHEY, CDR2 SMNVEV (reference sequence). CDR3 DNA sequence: TGTGCCAGCAGTTTACCCCATGGACTAGCGAGCTACAATGAGCAGTTCTTC. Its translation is CASSLPHGLASYNEQFF.

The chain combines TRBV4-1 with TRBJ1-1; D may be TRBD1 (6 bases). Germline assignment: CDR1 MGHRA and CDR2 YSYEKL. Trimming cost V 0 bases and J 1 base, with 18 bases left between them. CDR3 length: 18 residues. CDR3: CASSQDPLQGNPNTEAFF. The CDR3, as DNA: TGCGCCAGCAGCCAAGACCCGCTCCAGGGGAACCCGAACACTGAAGCTTTCTTT.

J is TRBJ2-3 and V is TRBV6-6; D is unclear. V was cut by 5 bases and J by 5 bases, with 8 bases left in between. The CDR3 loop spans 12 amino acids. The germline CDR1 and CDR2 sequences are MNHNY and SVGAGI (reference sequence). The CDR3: CASSPFLDTQYF. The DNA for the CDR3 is TGTGCCAGCAGTCCGTTTTTAGATACGCAGTATTTT.

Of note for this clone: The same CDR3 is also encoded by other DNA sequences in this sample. The CDR3 protein is CASSSSTGELFF. Written as DNA, the CDR3 is TGTGCCAGCAGCTCCAGCACCGGGGAGCTGTTTTTT. The rearrangement uses TRBV7-3 and TRBJ2-2, with D unresolved. The V and J ends lost 4 bases and 4 bases respectively, with 4 bases between them. This CDR3 region has 12 residues. Germline lookup yields CDR1 SGHTA and CDR2 FQGTGA.

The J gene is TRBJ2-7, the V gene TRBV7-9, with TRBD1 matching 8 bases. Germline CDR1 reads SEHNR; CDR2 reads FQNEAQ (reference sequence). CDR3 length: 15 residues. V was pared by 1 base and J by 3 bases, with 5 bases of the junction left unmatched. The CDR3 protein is CASSLVPGQDYEQYF. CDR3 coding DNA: TGTGCCAGCAGCTTAGTGCCGGGACAGGACTACGAGCAGTACTTC.

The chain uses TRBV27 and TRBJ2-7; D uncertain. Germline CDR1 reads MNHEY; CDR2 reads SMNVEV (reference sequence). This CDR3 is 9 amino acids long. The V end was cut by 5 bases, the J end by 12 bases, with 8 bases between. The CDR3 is CASSPPLYF. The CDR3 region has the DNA TGTGCCAGCAGTCCCCCTTTGTACTTC.

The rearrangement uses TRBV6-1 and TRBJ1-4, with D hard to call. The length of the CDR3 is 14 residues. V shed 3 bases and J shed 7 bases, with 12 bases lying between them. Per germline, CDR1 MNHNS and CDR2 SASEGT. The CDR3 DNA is TGTGCCAGCAGTGAGGCTCAAACGGGTGAAAAACTGTTTTTT. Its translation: CASSEAQTGEKLFF.

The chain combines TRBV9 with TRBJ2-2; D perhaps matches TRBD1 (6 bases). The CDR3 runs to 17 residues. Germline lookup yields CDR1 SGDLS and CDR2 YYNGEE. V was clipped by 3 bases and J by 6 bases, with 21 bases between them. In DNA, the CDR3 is TGTGCCAGCAGCGACGCCGGGACAAGAATGCAACCCGGGGAGCTGTTTTTT. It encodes CASSDAGTRMQPGELFF.

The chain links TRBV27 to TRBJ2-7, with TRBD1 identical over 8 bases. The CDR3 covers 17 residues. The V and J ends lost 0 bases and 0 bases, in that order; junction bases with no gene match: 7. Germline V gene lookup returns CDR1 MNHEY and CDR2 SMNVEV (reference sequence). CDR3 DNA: TGTGCCAGCAGTTTATCGATCGGGGACAGGAGCTCCTACGAGCAGTACTTC. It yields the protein CASSLSIGDRSSYEQYF.

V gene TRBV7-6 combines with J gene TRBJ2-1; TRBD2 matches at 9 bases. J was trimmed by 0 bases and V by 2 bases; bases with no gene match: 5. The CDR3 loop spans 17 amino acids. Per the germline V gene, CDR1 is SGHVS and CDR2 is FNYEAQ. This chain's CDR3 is CASSLFLAGYSYNEQFF. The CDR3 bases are TGTGCCAGCAGCTTATTTCTAGCGGGGTACTCCTACAATGAGCAGTTCTTC.

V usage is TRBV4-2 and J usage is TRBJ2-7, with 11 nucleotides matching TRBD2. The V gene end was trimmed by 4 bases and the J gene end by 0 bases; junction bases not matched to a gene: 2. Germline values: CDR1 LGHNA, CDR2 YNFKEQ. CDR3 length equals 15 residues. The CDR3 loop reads CASSPTSGISYEQYF. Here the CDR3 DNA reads TGTGCCAGCAGCCCGACTAGCGGGATCTCCTACGAGCAGTACTTC.

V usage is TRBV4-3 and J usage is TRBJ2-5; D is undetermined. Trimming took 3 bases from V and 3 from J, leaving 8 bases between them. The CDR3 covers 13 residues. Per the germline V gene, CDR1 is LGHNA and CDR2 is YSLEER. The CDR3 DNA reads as TGCGCCAGCAGCCACAGGCTAGAAGAGACCCAGTACTTC. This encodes CASSHRLEETQYF.

CDR3 loop: CASSVAESLTEAFF. CDR3 DNA: TGTGCCAGCAGCGTAGCCGAGTCGCTAACTGAAGCTTTCTTT. The chain uses TRBV9 and TRBJ1-1; D is unclear. This CDR3 comprises 14 residues. The germline CDR1 and CDR2 sequences are SGDLS and YYNGEE. V lost 0 bases and J 5 bases, leaving 11 bases between the germline ends.

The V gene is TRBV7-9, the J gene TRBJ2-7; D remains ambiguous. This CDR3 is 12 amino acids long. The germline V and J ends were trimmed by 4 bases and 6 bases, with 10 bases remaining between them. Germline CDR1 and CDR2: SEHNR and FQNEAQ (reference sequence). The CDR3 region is CASSSQVSEQYF. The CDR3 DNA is TGTGCCAGCAGCTCTCAAGTCAGCGAGCAGTACTTC.

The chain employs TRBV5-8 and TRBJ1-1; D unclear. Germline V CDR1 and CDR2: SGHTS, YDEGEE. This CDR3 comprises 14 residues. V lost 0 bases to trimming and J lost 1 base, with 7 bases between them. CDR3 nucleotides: TGTGCCAGCAGCTTGGCCGGTGGGAACACTGAAGCTTTCTTT. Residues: CASSLAGGNTEAFF.

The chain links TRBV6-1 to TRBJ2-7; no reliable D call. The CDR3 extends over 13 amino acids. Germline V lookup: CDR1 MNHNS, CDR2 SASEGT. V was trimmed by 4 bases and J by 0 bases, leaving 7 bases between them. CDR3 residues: CASSALSSYEQYF. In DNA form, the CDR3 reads TGTGCCAGCAGTGCCCTCTCCTCCTACGAGCAGTACTTC.

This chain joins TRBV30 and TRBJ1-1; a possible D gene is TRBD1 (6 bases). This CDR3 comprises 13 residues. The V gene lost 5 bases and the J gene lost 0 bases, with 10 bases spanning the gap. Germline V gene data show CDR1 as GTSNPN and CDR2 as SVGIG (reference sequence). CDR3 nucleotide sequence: TGTGCCTGGTGGGGGCAGTTGAACACTGAAGCTTTCTTT. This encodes CAWWGQLNTEAFF.

In DNA form, the CDR3 reads TGCGCCAGCAGTCCCCCTGCCGGACAGGGGTTCTACGAGCAGTACTTC. Its translation: CASSPPAGQGFYEQYF. The chain combines TRBV5-1 with TRBJ2-7; the match to TRBD1 covers 9 bases. Trimming at V came to 5 bases and at J to 3 bases, leaving 12 bases not matched to a gene. This CDR3 comprises 16 residues. The V gene's germline CDR1 is SGHRS and CDR2 YFSETQ.

The CDR3 sequence is CASSSGTSGRTDTQYF. For the CDR3, the DNA is TGTGCCAGCAGTTCCGGGACTAGCGGTCGCACAGATACGCAGTATTTT. The chain uses TRBV28 and TRBJ2-3; 11 bases agree with TRBD2. CDR3 length: 16 residues. Germline CDR1 is MDHEN and CDR2 is SYDVKM. Trimming cost V 4 bases and J 1 base; bases outside gene matches: 4.

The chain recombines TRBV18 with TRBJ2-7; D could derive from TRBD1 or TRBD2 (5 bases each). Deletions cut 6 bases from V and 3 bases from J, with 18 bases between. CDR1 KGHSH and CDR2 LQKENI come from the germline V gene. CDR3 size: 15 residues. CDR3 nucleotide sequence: TGTGCCAGCTCGCAAGAGGGGCGCTTGGGCTACGAGCAGTACTTC. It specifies CASSQEGRLGYEQYF. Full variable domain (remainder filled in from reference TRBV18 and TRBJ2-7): NAGVMQNPRHLVRRRGQEARLRCSPMKGHSHVYWYRQLPEEGLKFMVYLQKENIIDESGMPKERFSAEFPKEGPSILRIQQVVRGDSAAYFCASSQEGRLGYEQYFGPGTRLTVT.